This T cell receptor beta chain was recorded in a study of blood T cell repertoires in COVID-19. Overall study: In each case, the material was cDNA or gDNA derived from T cells, B-cell-depleted T cells, or PBMCs.

The protocol was immunoSEQ multiplex PCR, while the TCRdb copy is restricted to in-frame clones and leaves out a portion. Of fewer than 200,000 clones in the sample, roughly 88% were seen once. The germline V and J ends were trimmed by 7 bases and 5 bases, with 17 bases remaining between them. CDR1 is MDHEN and CDR2 is SYDVKM in the germline V gene. CDR3 length: 14 amino acids. Those who participated ranged in age from roughly 18 to 89 years and resided in about two dozen US areas. Participants' own reports of clinical history determined their cohort assignment. Sequences were obtained from PBMCs or T cells enriched from blood (not recorded which). The chain links TRBV28 to TRBJ1-1, with D maybe TRBD1 (5 bases). The clonotype was recovered from a woman aged 18-29 years who had recovered from COVID-19. CDR3 DNA sequence: TGTGCCAGCACACCAGTCGGCGGGGGGACTGAAGCTTTCTTT. It is translated as CASTPVGGGTEAFF.